The next 21 T cell receptor beta chains were all read from a single sample in a study of CD4 and CD8 cells across lung adenocarcinoma regions. Via MiXCR, TCRdb re-called the PCR reads, giving one row per CDR3 protein. The sample has 8,200 or so distinct CDR3 sequences; 55% to 60% are singletons. The sequencing input was CD4+ T cells from the center of a lung tumor. These TCRs come from a female donor with lung adenocarcinoma. The CD4 and CD8 labels of this study may be unreliable.

The chain combines TRBV27 with TRBJ2-3; tentatively, D is TRBD2 (6 bases). The CDR3 is made up of 15 amino acids. V dropped 3 bases and J dropped 0 bases, with 10 bases sitting between them. Germline-derived CDR1 and CDR2 are MNHEY and SMNVEV (reference sequence). This chain's CDR3 is CASSFLAVSTDTQYF. In DNA, the CDR3 is TGTGCCAGCAGTTTCTTAGCGGTTAGCACAGATACGCAGTATTTT.

Only one count was recorded for this clonotype. V is TRBV6-1 and J is TRBJ2-1; 7 bases match TRBD2. Germline lookup yields CDR1 MNHNS and CDR2 SASEGT. The ends lost 5 bases at V and 6 bases at J; junction bases unmatched: 7. The CDR3 spans 14 residues. CDR3 residues: CASSPGWGGNEQFF. CDR3 DNA sequence: TGTGCCAGCAGTCCCGGTTGGGGGGGCAATGAGCAGTTCTTC.

This clonotype was recorded at least ten times. The chain recombines TRBV4-1 with TRBJ2-5; either TRBD1 or TRBD2 may supply D (5 bases each). The last part of the DNA fits TRBJ2-7 better; the J call may be wrong. Germline V gene lookup returns CDR1 MGHRA and CDR2 YSYEKL. This CDR3 comprises 18 residues. Here the CDR3 reads CASSQGSGFGRARNEQYF. In DNA, the CDR3 is TGCGCCAGCAGCCAGGGCTCGGGGTTCGGCAGGGCGAGAAACGAGCAGTACTTC.

The count of this clonotype is one. The rearrangement joins TRBV27 to TRBJ2-2; D is perhaps TRBD1 (6 bases). TRBJ2-3 matches the DNA end more closely, so the J call is doubtful. The CDR3 has 16 amino acids. Looked up from germline, CDR1 is MNHEY and CDR2 is SMNVEV (reference sequence). CDR3 amino acids: CASRQERTMNTGEQYF. The CDR3 DNA reads TGTGCCAGCCGACAGGAGCGGACGATGAACACCGGGGAGCAGTATTTT.

Points on this clonotype: A much larger clonotype is one base distant, so this may be a read error. J is TRBJ2-4 and V is TRBV7-2, with unresolved D. Germline-derived CDR1 and CDR2 are SGHTA and FQGNSA. V lost 9 bases and J lost 2, with 14 bases in between. The CDR3 extends over 14 amino acids. This CDR3 is CARSSSNSKNIQYF. In DNA, the CDR3 is TGTGCCAGGAGCAGTTCTAATTCCAAAAACATTCAGTACTTC.

The rearrangement links TRBV10-1 to TRBJ1-1, with D tentatively TRBD1 (5 bases). V lost 6 bases, J lost 10 bases, and 18 bases lay in between. This CDR3 spans 13 amino acids. Germline V lookup: CDR1 WNHNN, CDR2 SYGVQD (reference sequence). This chain's CDR3 is CASSTAGGNRAFF. In nucleotides, the CDR3 is TGCGCCAGCAGCACTGCGGGGGGGAATAGAGCTTTCTTT.

V gene TRBV27 combines with J gene TRBJ2-1; TRBD2 agrees at 7 bases. The germline V gene encodes CDR1 MNHEY and CDR2 SMNVEV (reference sequence). V lost 5 bases and J lost 15; bases outside the gene matches: 7. There are 11 residues in the CDR3. The chain's CDR3 is CASSELASLFF. DNA of the CDR3: TGTGCCAGCAGTGAACTAGCGTCCCTGTTCTTC.

V and J are TRBV6-5 and TRBJ2-1; 10 bases align to TRBD2. The DNA end lines up better with TRBJ2-5; the J call may be wrong. Germline CDR1 reads MNHEY; CDR2 reads SVGAGI. This CDR3 comprises 17 residues. CDR3 loop: CASSSAKKREGAETQYF. The CDR3 coding sequence is TGTGCCAGCAGTTCCGCTAAGAAGCGGGAGGGGGCGGAGACCCAGTACTTC.

This rearrangement joins TRBV14 to TRBJ2-1; 9 bases are a match to TRBD1. The CDR3 is 16 amino acids. Germline assignment: CDR1 SGHDN and CDR2 FVKESK. Germline trimming cut 0 bases from V and 3 bases from J; bases unmatched to any gene: 3. The CDR3, as DNA: TGTGCCAGCAGCCAAGAGGGGACAGGGCTCTACAATGAGCAGTTCTTC. Its protein is CASSQEGTGLYNEQFF.

The chain combines TRBV6-5 with TRBJ1-2; 7 bases line up with TRBD1. The CDR3 runs to 13 residues. V lost 2 bases and J lost 10; bases outside the gene matches: 7. CDR1 is MNHEY and CDR2 is SVGAGI in the germline V gene. CDR3 amino acids: CASSYEDRRPYTF. CDR3 coding DNA: TGTGCCAGCAGTTACGAGGACAGGAGGCCCTACACCTTC.

This clonotype is medium-sized in the sample. The V gene is TRBV6-9, the J gene TRBJ2-1, with TRBD2 matching over 10 bases. CDR1 and CDR2 (germline): MNHGY, SVAAGI. CDR3 length: 14 amino acids. V dropped 2 bases and J dropped 6; count of bases not matched to a gene: 1. CDR3 sequence: CASSYSGRANEQFF. The CDR3 nucleotides are TGTGCCAGCAGTTATAGCGGGAGGGCCAATGAGCAGTTCTTC.

This clonotype was detected only a few times. The chain is built from TRBV25-1 and TRBJ2-1; TRBD1 matches at 8 bases. The J call is doubtful: the DNA matches TRBJ2-7 better. The CDR3 contains 14 residues. Germline V gives CDR1 MGHDK, CDR2 SYGVNS. The CDR3 DNA is TGTGCCAGCAGATCGGACAGGGAACGGTCTGGGCAGTACTTC. It is translated as CASRSDRERSGQYF.

The chain links TRBV6-5 to TRBJ2-1; 10 positions match TRBD2. The CDR3 spans 15 residues. Germline V gives CDR1 MNHEY, CDR2 SVGAGI. With 2 bases clipped from V and 4 bases from J, the junction kept 2 bases outside the gene matches. The CDR3 DNA follows: TGTGCCAGCAGTTACACAGCGGGAGGGTACAATGAGCAGTTCTTC. Protein product: CASSYTAGGYNEQFF.

This clonotype was counted at least ten times. The gene calls are TRBV4-2 and TRBJ2-5; no reliable D call. The CDR3 contains 13 residues. Deletions cut 4 bases from V and 3 bases from J, with 9 bases between. Germline loops: CDR1 LGHNA, CDR2 YNFKEQ. In DNA form, the CDR3 reads TGTGCCAGCAGCCCGTCTAGGGAAGAGACCCAGTACTTC. Its protein is CASSPSREETQYF.

The chain is built from TRBV7-2 and TRBJ2-5; a possible D gene is TRBD2 (6 bases). Trimming pared 3 bases from V and 2 bases from J, leaving 13 bases between. There are 15 residues in the CDR3. Germline CDR1 is SGHTA and CDR2 is FQGNSA. This CDR3 reads CASSLSAGYQETQYF. DNA for the CDR3: TGTGCCAGCAGCTTGAGTGCGGGATATCAAGAGACCCAGTACTTC.

The chain joins TRBV7-6 to TRBJ2-1; 13 bases are a match to TRBD2. V dropped 4 bases and J dropped 6; count of bases not matched to a gene: 0. CDR1 and CDR2 from the germline V gene are SGHVS and FNYEAQ. This CDR3 is 14 amino acids long. The CDR3 loop reads CASSWTSGSNEQFF. The CDR3 bases are TGTGCCAGCAGCTGGACTAGCGGGAGCAATGAGCAGTTCTTC.

V and J are TRBV7-2 and TRBJ2-1; D remains ambiguous. This CDR3 comprises 15 residues. Trimming pared 5 bases from V and 2 bases from J, leaving 13 bases between. CDR1 SGHTA and CDR2 FQGNSA come from the germline V gene. CDR3 loop: CASSRGLSPYNEQFF. The CDR3 nucleotides read TGTGCCAGCAGCCGCGGTCTAAGTCCCTACAATGAGCAGTTCTTC.

There are many counts of this clonotype. V and J are TRBV27 and TRBJ2-1; weak D call: TRBD2 (5 bases). Germline assignment: CDR1 MNHEY and CDR2 SMNVEV (reference sequence). The germline V and J ends were trimmed by 1 base and 9 bases, with 16 bases remaining between them. The CDR3 has 15 residues. Written as DNA, the CDR3 is TGTGCCAGCAGTTTATTGGGGTCTCGAAGCGGTGAGCAGTTCTTC. Amino acids: CASSLLGSRSGEQFF.

This chain joins TRBV12-3 or TRBV12-4 and TRBJ2-3; no clear D. The ends were cut back, 8 bases at V and 1 base at J, with 16 bases in the middle. The CDR3 sequence is 15 residues long. CDR3 sequence reads: CASAIGGIGTDTQYF. Here the CDR3 DNA reads TGTGCCAGCGCCATTGGCGGCATTGGCACAGATACGCAGTATTTT.

This sequence joins TRBV27 and TRBJ2-5, with D possibly matching TRBD2 (7 bases). The V gene lost 1 base and the J gene lost 6 bases, with 15 bases spanning the gap. The CDR3 is made up of 15 amino acids. The germline CDR1 and CDR2 sequences are MNHEY and SMNVEV (reference sequence). The CDR3 is CASSLFRGATQTQYF. The CDR3, as DNA: TGTGCCAGCAGTTTATTTCGGGGGGCCACCCAGACCCAGTACTTC.

The J gene is TRBJ2-5, the V gene TRBV27; D possibly matches TRBD1 or TRBD2 (7 bases each). The J call may be faulty, since TRBJ2-7 better matches the DNA end. The CDR3 consists of 14 residues. Germline lookup yields CDR1 MNHEY and CDR2 SMNVEV (reference sequence). The CDR3, as DNA: TGTGCCAGCAGTTTCAGGGGGAGGGCCTACGAGCAGTACTTC. As protein: CASSFRGRAYEQYF.